Here is one T cell receptor beta chain with its context. Assay used: immunoSEQ multiplex PCR; TCRdb lists only in-frame clones, some missing. Of 120,000 or so clones detected, 80% to 90% appear once; the ten largest clones hold 2.9%. V shed 0 bases and J shed 7 bases, with 13 bases lying between them. CDR1 and CDR2 from the germline V gene are MGHRA and YSYEKL. The CDR3 is 15 amino acids. The record originates from a study of control samples from healthy donors and cancer patients. The chain employs TRBV4-1 and TRBJ1-5; D remains unclear. The source is a man aged 60 to 75 in good health. Sequenced material: blood. The CDR3, as DNA: TGCGCCAGCAGCCAAGATAAGGTTGCGGGCCAGCCCCAGCATTTT. Residues: CASSQDKVAGQPQHF.